The entry below describes one TCR beta chain. No antigen is known for it. The sample belongs to a study of cytomegalovirus exposure and HLA in healthy donors. Study-wide results and limits: The study designated 164 TCR beta chains cytomegalovirus-associated.

PCR employed 60 Vbeta and 13 Jbeta primers. Assay: immunoSEQ multiplex PCR; the TCRdb copy retains only in-frame clones and omits some. This table holds around 100,000 clones, 70% found once. V was pared by 4 bases and J by 3 bases, with 8 bases of the junction left unmatched. The germline V gene encodes CDR1 SGHRS and CDR2 YFSETQ. The CDR3 spans 16 residues. The TCR sequence derives from a man aged 35-49 years in good health and CMV-seropositive. The chain has TRBV5-1 and TRBJ2-2; 8 bases fit TRBD1. Specimen: PBMCs. For the CDR3, the DNA is TGCGCCAGCAGCCTGACAGGGGCTGGGGACACCGGGGAGCTGTTTTTT. Translated, it gives CASSLTGAGDTGELFF.